The clone carrying this T cell receptor beta chain was seen at least ten times. No antigen is known for it. The CDR3 end falls 3 residues outside the read, so it is completed with the germline J gene. Diagnosis required reduced IgG, IgA and/or IgM with specific antibody deficiency. Aged about 9 to 64 years, CVID subjects averaged about 40 years old. The entry originates in a study of T cell clonality in common variable immunodeficiency. Whole-study findings and limits: Links between repertoire features and CVID complications were heterogeneity-limited. Common variable immunodeficiency TCR beta sequences reportedly had fewer deletions and N-nucleotide insertions. Shared TCRbeta clones were fewer between CVID subjects than controls.

The CDR3 runs to 13 residues. Looked up from germline, CDR1 is SQVTM and CDR2 is ANQGSEA. Trimming shortened V by 7 bases and J by 0 bases, and 10 bases separated the two germline ends. Here immunoSEQ multiplex PCR was the method, and the copy in TCRdb shows in-frame clones only, minus some. Observed in the sample are some 42,000 clones, none of them singletons. The chain couples TRBV29-1 to TRBJ2-1, with D unclear. The clonotype was recovered from a human donor with common variable immunodeficiency. The sample taken for sequencing was peripheral blood mononuclear cells. The chain's CDR3 is CSARVSSYNEQFF. The sequenced CDR3 bases are TGCAGCGCCCGGGTCAGCTCCTACAATGAG.